Below, one T cell receptor beta chain is given with its context. The antigen remains unidentified. Building of the TCR beta libraries involved iRepertoire HTBI primers and Arm-PCR of CDR3 regions. TCRdb ran MiXCR on the multiplex PCR reads and lists one entry per CDR3 protein. This sample has a few hundred thousand distinct CDR3 sequences, with 20% to 25% found just once. The source of the sample is a study of regulatory T cells in long-lasting Graves disease. Whole-study findings and limits: Those with persistent Graves' had less TCR diversity than newly diagnosed patients. It was in persistent disease that TRBV28, TRBJ1-2 and TRBJ2-5 were favored. In persistent patients, shared public clonotypes (more than 2,500) outnumbered those in new patients (about 970).

With 1 base removed from V and 2 bases from J, the gap between germline ends came to 17 bases. The CDR3 is 17 residues long. Germline CDR1 and CDR2: LGHDT and YNNKEL (reference sequence). Noted time point: persistent/refractory GD, antithyroid drugs over 5 years with positive TRAb. Extracted PBMC RNA gave rise to the TCR library. This sequence originates from a woman aged 40 to 49 with Graves disease. The sample here was peripheral blood mononuclear cells (PBMCs), taken when the disease was refractory, from a patient treated with antithyroid drugs. This chain joins TRBV3-1 and TRBJ1-2; D might be TRBD1 (5 bases). The CDR3 DNA sequence: TGTGCCAGCAGCCAAGTATTTGGGGGATTACTCAACTATGGCTACACCTTC. It is translated as CASSQVFGGLLNYGYTF.